Following are 12 T cell receptor beta chains from one sample sequenced in a study of technical replicates of blood from several donors. Only in-frame clones appear in the TCRdb table, and some are missing; sequencing was by immunoSEQ multiplex PCR. Of about 44,000 clones listed, over 95% are singletons. Sequenced input: T cells isolated from PBMCs. The receptors here all came from a human donor in good health.

CDR3: CASSEGTGEYGYTF. Here the CDR3 DNA reads TGTGCCAGCAGTGAAGGGACAGGGGAATATGGCTACACCTTC. The genes are TRBV6-5 and TRBJ1-2; 10 nucleotides align to TRBD1. This CDR3 spans 14 amino acids. Germline V gives CDR1 MNHEY, CDR2 SVGAGI. V lost 5 bases to trimming and J lost 5 bases; unmatched junction nucleotides: 5.

This rearrangement joins TRBV5-1 to TRBJ1-3, with a tentative D call TRBD1 (5 bases). The CDR3 has 16 amino acids. Germline V CDR1 and CDR2: SGHRS, YFSETQ. Trimming stripped 0 bases from V and 1 base from J, with 11 bases between. Here the CDR3 DNA reads TGCGCCAGCAGCTTGGATCCCAGGGCTTCTGGAAACACCATATATTTT. Protein product: CASSLDPRASGNTIYF.

The chain carries TRBV6-6 and TRBJ1-5; D is uncertain. CDR3 length: 16 residues. Germline values: CDR1 MNHNY, CDR2 SVGAGI (reference sequence). V lost 2 bases and J lost 3, with 14 bases in between. CDR3 in amino acids: CASSYGRGSSNQPQHF. The CDR3, as DNA: TGTGCCAGCAGTTACGGGCGGGGATCGTCCAATCAGCCCCAGCATTTT.

Written as DNA, the CDR3 is TGCGCCAGCAGCCAAGGAAGTGGTCAGGGTTTGGGCGAGCAGTACTTC. Its protein product is CASSQGSGQGLGEQYF. The rearrangement joins TRBV4-1 to TRBJ2-7; D might be TRBD1 (5 bases). The CDR3 has 16 residues. Germline V lookup: CDR1 MGHRA, CDR2 YSYEKL. V lost 1 base and J 6 bases, leaving 19 bases between the germline ends.

The gene calls are TRBV5-1 and TRBJ1-2; 7 bases match TRBD1. V was pared by 0 bases and J by 4 bases, with 3 bases of the junction left unmatched. The CDR3 totals 14 residues. From germline, CDR1 is SGHRS and CDR2 YFSETQ. The CDR3 loop is CASSLGGQFYGYTF. As DNA, the CDR3 is TGCGCCAGCAGCTTGGGGGGACAGTTCTATGGCTACACCTTC.

This chain connects TRBV2 to TRBJ1-1; weak D call: TRBD1 (5 bases). The CDR3 contains 13 residues. Trimming removed 8 bases from V and 5 bases from J, with 15 bases in between. The germline gives CDR1 SNHLY, CDR2 FYNNEI. CDR3 DNA sequence: TGTGCCAGCCGGTGGGGCTTAAGTACTGAAGCTTTCTTT. Translation gives CASRWGLSTEAFF.

The chain couples TRBV29-1 to TRBJ2-2; possible D gene TRBD1, 5 bases. Trimming removed 3 bases at V and 7 bases at J, with 12 bases between. The CDR3 totals 13 residues. Germline CDR1 SQVTM, CDR2 ANQGSEA. CDR3 sequence reads: CSVDRDRDGELFF. The CDR3 DNA sequence: TGCAGCGTTGACAGGGATCGCGACGGGGAGCTGTTTTTT.

V is TRBV6-5 and J is TRBJ2-5; the match to TRBD1 covers 8 bases. Germline V gives CDR1 MNHEY, CDR2 SVGAGI. This CDR3 region has 13 residues. Trimming cost V 6 bases and J 7 bases; bases outside gene matches: 7. CDR3 sequence reads: CASRRGQGGTQYF. In nucleotides, the CDR3 is TGTGCCAGCAGGAGAGGACAGGGTGGGACCCAGTACTTC.

The chain uses TRBV7-2 and TRBJ2-4; 7 bases agree with TRBD2. J was trimmed by 6 bases and V by 5 bases; bases with no gene match: 7. The CDR3 spans 14 residues. Germline assignment: CDR1 SGHTA and CDR2 FQGNSA. The CDR3 spells CASSPRDYGNIQYF. The CDR3 DNA follows: TGTGCCAGCAGCCCGCGGGACTACGGAAACATTCAGTACTTC.

The chain links TRBV27 to TRBJ1-1, with D perhaps matching TRBD1 (6 bases). Germline assignment: CDR1 MNHEY and CDR2 SMNVEV (reference sequence). This CDR3 is built from 15 residues. Trimming shortened V by 0 bases and J by 8 bases, and 16 bases separated the two germline ends. CDR3 DNA sequence: TGTGCCAGCAGTTTATCGCTCACAGGGAGTTCGGAAGCTTTCTTT. It yields the protein CASSLSLTGSSEAFF.

The DNA of the CDR3 is TGTGCCAGCAGCAAAAAAGGGACTAGCGGGAATCATTCCTACAATGAGCAGTTCTTC. As protein: CASSKKGTSGNHSYNEQFF. This chain connects TRBV21-1 to TRBJ2-1; the DNA was not compared with TRBD2, the D call given in the table. TRBV21-1 is a known pseudogene. The CDR3 runs to 19 residues.

The gene calls are TRBV7-3 and TRBJ1-5; D uncertain. The CDR3 sequence is 13 residues long. From germline, CDR1 is SGHTA and CDR2 FQGTGA. The germline V and J ends were trimmed by 3 bases and 6 bases, with 9 bases remaining between them. CDR3: CASSLARGQPQHF. Here the CDR3 DNA reads TGTGCCAGCAGCTTGGCAAGAGGTCAGCCCCAGCATTTT.